This T cell receptor beta chain emerged from a study of blood T cell repertoires in COVID-19. Overall study context: PBMCs, B-cell-depleted T cells, or T cells were the source of the cDNA or gDNA that made up the material.

The protocol was immunoSEQ multiplex PCR, while the TCRdb copy is restricted to in-frame clones and leaves out a portion. The sample contains about 190,000 clones, roughly 84% of which appear only once. The CDR3 sequence is 11 residues long. Deletions cut 7 bases from V and 3 bases from J, with 10 bases between. The germline CDR1 and CDR2 sequences are SQVTM and ANQGSEA. This clonotype was sampled from a human donor in a cohort sampled during active COVID-19. This chain joins TRBV29-1 and TRBJ2-7; no clear D gene. Sequenced sample: peripheral blood. Here the CDR3 reads CSARSSYEQYF. CDR3 nucleotides: TGCAGCGCCAGGTCGAGCTACGAGCAGTACTTC.